This T cell receptor beta chain was documented in a study of blood T cell repertoires in COVID-19. Study details: Samples came from the United States, Italy and Spain, spanning acute and convalescent COVID-19. From T cells, B-cell-depleted T cells, or PBMCs came the material, which was cDNA or gDNA.

The CDR3 is 15 residues long. With 6 bases clipped from V and 4 bases from J, the junction kept 6 bases outside the gene matches. Per germline, CDR1 SNHLY and CDR2 FYNNEI. Original processing methods: From reference gene primer amplification, estimates of nucleated cell counts were derived. TCRdb's table, derived via immunoSEQ multiplex PCR, lists solely in-frame clones and lacks some. V and J calls and clone size are copied from that table; D and trimming were computed from the DNA. The data show approximately 170,000 clones, nearly 90% seen once. Sequencing was performed on peripheral blood. V gene TRBV2 combines with J gene TRBJ2-1, with 10 bases identical to TRBD2. This receptor was obtained from a man younger than 35 who had recovered from COVID-19. CDR3 protein: CASRSGTSDYNEQFF. In DNA form, the CDR3 reads TGTGCCAGCAGGTCCGGGACTAGCGATTACAATGAGCAGTTCTTC.